The 31 T cell receptor beta chains presented below share a single source sample, sequenced in a study of T cell repertoires in cytomegalovirus infection. TCRdb fed the reads into MiXCR, producing one record per CDR3 protein. The sample carries just under 550,000 distinct CDR3 sequences, about 25% recorded once. The sample was PBMCs. These receptors came from a human donor in good health (CMV status not recorded). Some clones in this sample may be carry-over from other donors' samples.

This clonotype was seen ten or more times. CDR3 amino acids: CASSFSGSNYGYTF. DNA for the CDR3: TGTGCCAGCAGCTTCTCAGGGTCTAACTATGGCTACACCTTC. This chain connects TRBV7-2 to TRBJ1-2, with D tentatively TRBD1 (5 bases). Germline values: CDR1 SGHTA, CDR2 FQGNSA. The CDR3 runs to 14 residues. V lost 3 bases to trimming and J lost 0 bases, with 8 bases between them.

The chain uses TRBV27 and TRBJ2-7, with 9 positions matching TRBD1. V shed 3 bases, J shed 5 bases, and the junction held 5 bases outside the gene matches. This CDR3 has 14 residues. Germline V CDR1 and CDR2: MNHEY, SMNVEV (reference sequence). This chain's CDR3 is CASSFSGTGNEQYF. The CDR3 DNA sequence: TGTGCCAGCAGTTTCTCCGGGACAGGGAACGAGCAGTACTTC.

This clonotype was recorded at least ten times. The chain uses TRBV7-8 and TRBJ2-5; D unresolved. Germline V gene data show CDR1 as SGHVS and CDR2 as FQNEAQ. Trimming left V 7 bases short and J 5 bases short, with 8 bases between. This CDR3 is built from 11 residues. DNA for the CDR3: TGTGCCAGCATCATTGGGGAGACCCAGTACTTC. This codes for CASIIGETQYF.

The V gene is TRBV6-2 or TRBV6-3, the J gene TRBJ1-1, with D uncertain. Germline assignment: CDR1 MNHEY and CDR2 SVGEGT. The CDR3 length is 13 residues. Trimming took 6 bases from V and 7 from J, leaving 15 bases between them. The CDR3 loop reads CASSLHHRVEAFF. CDR3 coding DNA: TGTGCCAGCAGCTTACACCACCGAGTTGAAGCTTTCTTT.

This clonotype was seen at least ten times. The chain's CDR3 is CASSLSTGSYSNQPQHF. For the CDR3, the DNA is TGTGCCAGCAGCTTATCAACCGGTAGTTATAGCAATCAGCCCCAGCATTTT. The gene calls are TRBV7-2 and TRBJ1-5, with D uncertain. V was shortened by 2 bases and J by 0 bases, with 14 bases between the two germline ends. Germline V gene sequence: CDR1 SGHTA, CDR2 FQGNSA. CDR3 length: 17 amino acids.

At least ten counts were recorded for this clonotype. The junction shows a germline mismatch at one end, possibly a read error. The gene calls are TRBV12-3 or TRBV12-4 and TRBJ1-1; D unresolved. This CDR3 is 14 amino acids long. CDR3 sequence reads: CASSLGRMNTEAFF. DNA for the CDR3: TGTGCCAGCAGCTTAGGAAGGATGAACACTGAAGCTTTCTTT.

The chain carries TRBV10-2 and TRBJ2-7; D is perhaps TRBD2 (5 bases). Germline CDR1 reads WSHSY; CDR2 reads SAAADI. The CDR3 consists of 13 residues. Between the trimmed V and J ends, which lost 3 bases and 3 bases, there was a span of 9 bases. CDR3 nucleotides: TGCGCCAGCAGTGAAACGGGAATCTACGAGCAGTACTTC. This translates into CASSETGIYEQYF.

This clonotype was recorded a few times. This chain uses TRBV7-8 with TRBJ2-1; weak D call: TRBD2 (5 bases). Germline values: CDR1 SGHVS, CDR2 FQNEAQ. The V end lost 5 bases, the J end lost 9 bases, and 23 bases lay between the germline ends. The CDR3 loop spans 16 amino acids. In nucleotides, the CDR3 is TGTGCCAGCAGCGGTGGCGGTTCGGGGAGTGGGAGTGAGCAGTTCTTC. Its protein product is CASSGGGSGSGSEQFF.

The chain employs TRBV30 and TRBJ1-1, with no clear D. The germline gives CDR1 GTSNPN, CDR2 SVGIG (reference sequence). The length of the CDR3 is 15 residues. V gave up 0 bases and J gave up 0 bases, with 11 bases separating them. The CDR3 spells CAWSVPFGVNTEAFF. CDR3 DNA: TGTGCCTGGAGTGTGCCCTTTGGGGTGAACACTGAAGCTTTCTTT.

The CDR3 is CSAREIGQGTSGSKIWYEQFF. CDR3 DNA: TGCAGTGCTAGAGAAATCGGACAGGGGACTAGCGGGAGTAAGATATGGTATGAGCAGTTCTTC. The gene calls are TRBV20-1 and TRBJ2-1; 14 bases line up with TRBD2. After removal of 0 bases from V and 8 bases from J, the junction contained 21 bases not matched to a gene. Germline V gene lookup returns CDR1 DFQATT and CDR2 SNEGSKA (reference sequence). This CDR3 is built from 21 residues.

In the case of this clonotype: A read error may be the cause here, since a much bigger clone is one base away. The chain joins TRBV11-3 to TRBJ2-7; 12 nucleotides match TRBD2. Germline V gives CDR1 SGHNT, CDR2 YENEEA. The CDR3 consists of 15 residues. Here the CDR3 reads CASSVGLAGIYKQYV. The CDR3, as DNA: TGTGCCAGCAGCGTCGGACTAGCGGGGATCTACAAGCAGTACGTC.

In this sample, this clonotype turned up many times. A read error may produce the germline difference seen at one junction end. The chain has TRBV7-3 and TRBJ2-3; the match to TRBD2 covers 9 bases. Per the germline V gene, CDR1 is SGHTA and CDR2 is FQGTGA. The CDR3 is 16 amino acids. The DNA for the CDR3 is TGTGCCAGCAGCCTAACCGGGACTAGCAGCACAGATACGCAGTATTTT. It yields the protein CASSLTGTSSTDTQYF.

V usage is TRBV11-3 and J usage is TRBJ1-1; no reliable D call. Germline lookup yields CDR1 SGHNT and CDR2 YENEEA. Trimming cost V 7 bases and J 2 bases, with 11 bases left between them. This CDR3 has 13 amino acids. CDR3 in amino acids: CASKRAFNTEAFF. Here the CDR3 DNA reads TGTGCCAGCAAACGGGCTTTTAACACTGAAGCTTTCTTT.

In its sample, this clonotype was seen many times. The J gene is TRBJ2-7, the V gene TRBV12-3 or TRBV12-4, with no clear D. This CDR3 contains 12 residues. The CDR3: CASSLTEYDLDV. The CDR3 bases are TGTGCCAGCAGTTTGACGGAATACGACTTGGACGTC.

This clonotype was observed many times. The genes are TRBV7-3 and TRBJ2-2, with D tentatively TRBD1 or TRBD2 (5 bases each). There are 14 residues in the CDR3. The V gene's germline CDR1 is SGHTA and CDR2 FQGTGA. The germline V and J ends were trimmed by 1 base and 4 bases, with 7 bases remaining between them. This chain's CDR3 is CASSLNGGTGELFF. DNA of the CDR3: TGTGCCAGCAGCTTAAATGGGGGCACCGGGGAGCTGTTTTTT.

The chain carries TRBV7-3 and TRBJ2-5; 14 bases agree with TRBD2. Germline V CDR1 and CDR2: SGHTA, FQGTGA. Unmatched junction bases numbered 3, after V lost 2 bases and J lost 4 bases. The CDR3 extends over 16 amino acids. The CDR3 coding sequence is TGTGCCAGCAGCTTAGAGGGGACTAGCGGGAGAGAGACCCAGTACTTC. It translates to CASSLEGTSGRETQYF.

Ten or more counts support this clonotype. The chain links TRBV7-8 to TRBJ1-3, with a weak D call TRBD1 (6 bases). Germline assignment: CDR1 SGHVS and CDR2 FQNEAQ. The CDR3 contains 14 residues. V was trimmed by 10 bases and J by 0 bases, leaving 13 bases between them. The CDR3 sequence is CATTTGASGNTIYF. The CDR3 DNA is TGTGCCACGACGACAGGAGCCTCTGGAAACACCATATATTTT.

This clonotype was counted between two and nine times. The V and J genes are TRBV5-1 and TRBJ2-6, with D possibly matching TRBD1 (6 bases). Germline values: CDR1 SGHRS, CDR2 YFSETQ. Deletions cut 7 bases from V and 0 bases from J, with 14 bases between. The length of the CDR3 is 16 residues. CDR3 sequence: CASSRGAHSGANVLTF. As DNA, the CDR3 is TGCGCCAGCTCCAGGGGCGCCCACTCTGGGGCCAACGTCCTGACTTTC.

The chain recombines TRBV30 with TRBJ2-3; 9 bases are shared with TRBD2. CDR1 is GTSNPN and CDR2 is SVGIG in the germline V gene (reference sequence). The CDR3 runs to 14 residues. The ends lost 3 bases at V and 10 bases at J; junction bases unmatched: 11. The CDR3 here is CAWRGVSGSAAQYF. The CDR3 DNA reads TGTGCCTGGAGAGGGGTTAGCGGGAGCGCGGCGCAGTATTTT.

This clonotype has a handful of counts. The V and J genes are TRBV4-1 and TRBJ2-1; TRBD2 matches 10 bases. The CDR3 is 15 amino acids. From germline, CDR1 is MGHRA and CDR2 YSYEKL. J lost 0 bases, V lost 6 bases, and 2 bases had no gene match. The CDR3 DNA is TGCGCCAGCAGTAGCGGGGGGAGCTCCTACAATGAGCAGTTCTTC. Protein product: CASSSGGSSYNEQFF.

This clonotype was counted ten times or more. The V gene is TRBV6-2 or TRBV6-3, the J gene TRBJ1-1; D unclear. CDR3 size: 13 residues. V was trimmed by 10 bases and J by 1 base, leaving 13 bases between them. Germline CDR1 and CDR2: MNHEY and SVGEGT. CDR3 amino acids: CATNWGGNTEAFF. The CDR3 region has the DNA TGTGCCACCAACTGGGGAGGGAACACTGAAGCTTTCTTT.

V gene TRBV2 combines with J gene TRBJ2-2; no clear D. The CDR3 length is 14 residues. V was trimmed by 4 bases and J by 2 bases, leaving 8 bases between them. CDR1 and CDR2 (germline): SNHLY, FYNNEI. CDR3 loop: CASSVRINTGELFF. CDR3 in DNA: TGTGCCAGCAGTGTCAGAATTAACACCGGGGAGCTGTTTTTT.

About this clonotype itself: This could be a read error, since a much larger clone is one nucleotide away. The chain combines TRBV11-1 with TRBJ2-2; possibly TRBD2 for D (5 bases). V dropped 2 bases and J dropped 0 bases, with 19 bases sitting between them. The CDR3 runs 19 residues. Germline V CDR1 and CDR2: SGHAT, FQDESV (reference sequence). For the CDR3, the DNA is TGTGCCAGCAGCTTAAGCGGTTTGAGCCGCACTTCGAACACCGGGGAGCTGTTTTTT. Amino acids: CASSLSGLSRTSNTGELFF.

The chain links TRBV29-1 to TRBJ2-1; D ambiguous. The CDR3 is 11 residues long. Looked up from germline, CDR1 is SQVTM and CDR2 is ANQGSEA. V lost 7 bases, J lost 4 bases, and 8 bases lay in between. The CDR3 loop is CSAVEYNEQFF. CDR3 DNA: TGCAGCGCGGTCGAATACAATGAGCAGTTCTTC.

The rearrangement links TRBV4-3 to TRBJ2-3, with D perhaps TRBD2 (6 bases). The germline V gene encodes CDR1 LGHNA and CDR2 YSLEER. Trimming removed 1 base from V and 3 bases from J, with 14 bases in between. The CDR3 is made up of 16 amino acids. CDR3 in DNA: TGCGCCAGCAGCCAAGTTGGGGGGAGTGCAACAGATACGCAGTATTTT. Translation gives CASSQVGGSATDTQYF.

The chain is built from TRBV9 and TRBJ1-2, with D possibly matching TRBD1 (5 bases). The CDR3 has 15 residues. V lost 4 bases to trimming and J lost 3 bases, with 16 bases between them. CDR1 is SGDLS, CDR2 YYNGEE, per germline. The CDR3 sequence is CASSIGTAEDYGYTF. The CDR3 DNA is TGTGCCAGCAGCATAGGGACTGCCGAGGACTATGGCTACACCTTC. The full variable domain, its missing parts supplied by reference TRBV9 and TRBJ1-2, is DSGVTQTPKHLITATGQRVTLRCSPRSGDLSVYWYQQSLDQGLQFLIQYYNGEERAKGNILERFSAQQFPDLHSELNLSSLELGDSALYFCASSIGTAEDYGYTFGSGTRLTVV.

The chain has TRBV7-9 and TRBJ2-1, with 12 bases lining up with TRBD2. CDR1 is SEHNR, CDR2 FQNEAQ, per germline (reference sequence). The CDR3 runs 15 residues. The J segment lost 9 bases and the V segment lost 5 bases, leaving 8 bases of the junction unmatched. The CDR3 reads CASSPRLAGVGEQFF. CDR3 nucleotide sequence: TGTGCCAGCAGCCCCCGACTAGCGGGAGTCGGTGAGCAGTTCTTC. Looking up the rest from reference TRBV7-9 and TRBJ2-1 gives the full variable domain: DTGVSQNPRHKITKRGQNVTFRCDPISEHNRLYWYRQTLGQGPEFLTYFQNEAQLEKSRLLSDRFSAERPKGSFSTLEIQRTEQGDSAMYLCASSPRLAGVGEQFFGPGTRLTVL.

This chain uses TRBV6-2 or TRBV6-3 with TRBJ2-7, with D perhaps TRBD1 or TRBD2 (5 bases each). The V end lost 2 bases, the J end lost 9 bases, and 17 bases lay between the germline ends. CDR1 and CDR2 (germline): MNHEY, SVGEGT. The CDR3 covers 14 residues. CDR3 DNA sequence: TGTGCCAGCAGTTACGGCAGGGTCCCTCGGGGGCAGTACGTC. Encoded protein: CASSYGRVPRGQYV.

The chain employs TRBV6-2 or TRBV6-3 and TRBJ2-5; the match to TRBD1 covers 7 bases. The V gene's germline CDR1 is MNHEY and CDR2 SVGEGT. The CDR3 runs 16 residues. With 2 bases clipped from V and 5 bases from J, the junction kept 11 bases outside the gene matches. The CDR3 is CASSYLTGSGRETQYF. CDR3 in DNA: TGTGCCAGCAGTTACCTGACAGGGTCAGGACGGGAGACCCAGTACTTC.

This chain links TRBV7-8 with TRBJ2-3, with D possibly TRBD1 on 5 matching bases. With 5 bases removed from V and 6 bases from J, the gap between germline ends came to 18 bases. This CDR3 is 15 amino acids long. CDR1 and CDR2 (germline): SGHVS, FQNEAQ. The CDR3 sequence: CASSLNGRWGDTQYF. In nucleotides, the CDR3 is TGTGCCAGCAGCCTAAATGGCAGATGGGGCGATACGCAGTATTTT.

This clonotype was recorded a few times. This chain uses TRBV12-3 or TRBV12-4 with TRBJ1-4; TRBD1 matches at 8 bases. V lost 6 bases, J lost 6 bases, and 12 bases stayed unmatched. The CDR3 is 16 amino acids. The CDR3 DNA reads as TGTGCCAGCAGCCCCGGGACAGGAGGCGTGGATGAAAAACTGTTTTTT. Translation gives CASSPGTGGVDEKLFF.